This passage covers 16 T cell receptor beta chains from one sample sequenced in a study of CD8 T cells in Susac syndrome. When the RNA was reverse transcribed, random hexamers were used with an input of roughly 0.5 to 1 ug. TCRdb re-called the immunoSEQ multiplex PCR reads with MiXCR, one entry per CDR3 protein. The data contain roughly 200,000 distinct CDR3 sequences, 85% to 95% of them singletons. Sequencing was performed on CD4+ T cells from PBMCs. Receptors were obtained from a human donor with Susac syndrome.

V gene TRBV12-3 or TRBV12-4 combines with J gene TRBJ1-2; D is uncertain. With 7 bases removed from V and 0 bases from J, the gap between germline ends came to 24 bases. The CDR3 has 18 amino acids. CDR3 region: CASTFSLGRVLANYGYTF. The CDR3 nucleotides read TGTGCCAGCACCTTTTCCCTTGGACGGGTCTTAGCTAACTATGGCTACACCTTC.

The V call is TRBV10-3, the J call TRBJ2-2; possible D gene TRBD1, 5 bases. Germline assignment: CDR1 ENHRY and CDR2 SYGVKD. This CDR3 has 15 residues. Between the trimmed V and J ends, which lost 0 bases and 6 bases, there was a span of 11 bases. The CDR3 here is CAISESRQGSGELFF. The CDR3 DNA follows: TGTGCCATCAGTGAGTCTAGGCAGGGTTCCGGGGAGCTGTTTTTT.

J is TRBJ1-1 and V is TRBV5-1, with D maybe TRBD1 (5 bases). Germline CDR1 and CDR2: SGHRS and YFSETQ. The CDR3 is made up of 14 amino acids. The V gene lost 4 bases and the J gene lost 3 bases, with 13 bases spanning the gap. This CDR3 reads CASSPREGDTEAFF. DNA of the CDR3: TGCGCCAGCAGCCCCAGGGAAGGGGACACTGAAGCTTTCTTT.

The chain uses TRBV29-1 and TRBJ2-3; no clear D gene. Germline-derived CDR1 and CDR2 are SQVTM and ANQGSEA. The CDR3 loop spans 14 amino acids. Trimming stripped 4 bases from V and 2 bases from J, with 13 bases between. This CDR3 reads CSVASQVNTDTQYF. CDR3 nucleotides: TGCAGCGTTGCGAGTCAGGTCAACACAGATACGCAGTATTTT.

This chain links TRBV7-2 with TRBJ2-5; 9 nucleotides line up with TRBD2. V was pared by 5 bases and J by 4 bases, with 11 bases of the junction left unmatched. The CDR3 is 16 residues long. CDR1 is SGHTA, CDR2 FQGNSA, per germline. This CDR3 reads CASSPTWAGGRETQYF. DNA for the CDR3: TGTGCCAGCAGCCCAACATGGGCGGGGGGGAGAGAGACCCAGTACTTC.

The V gene is TRBV20-1, the J gene TRBJ1-3, with D maybe TRBD1 (5 bases). Between the trimmed V and J ends, which lost 1 base and 0 bases, there was a span of 13 bases. The CDR3 covers 16 residues. Germline lookup yields CDR1 DFQATT and CDR2 SNEGSKA (reference sequence). DNA for the CDR3: TGCAGTGCTAGAGCAGGGAAGAGCCCCTCTGGAAACACCATATATTTT. Translation: CSARAGKSPSGNTIYF.

This chain links TRBV20-1 with TRBJ2-1; possible D gene TRBD2, 5 bases. The germline V gene encodes CDR1 DFQATT and CDR2 SNEGSKA (reference sequence). V lost 6 bases, J lost 9 bases, and 18 bases lay in between. The CDR3 is 13 amino acids. CDR3 sequence reads: CSAHNTKRSEQFF. The CDR3 DNA follows: TGCAGTGCCCATAATACAAAGCGGAGTGAGCAGTTCTTC.

The V and J genes are TRBV4-1 and TRBJ2-3; tentative D call: TRBD1 (5 bases). Germline-derived CDR1 and CDR2 are MGHRA and YSYEKL. Trimming took off 2 bases at V and 4 bases at J, with 7 bases between the two ends. This CDR3 comprises 13 residues. CDR3 sequence: CASSQQGADTQYF. In nucleotides, the CDR3 is TGCGCCAGCAGCCAACAGGGCGCAGATACGCAGTATTTT.

The chain carries TRBV18 and TRBJ2-1; D is perhaps TRBD2 (5 bases). The ends were cut back, 3 bases at V and 6 bases at J, with 6 bases in the middle. Germline V gene data show CDR1 as KGHSH and CDR2 as LQKENI. CDR3 length equals 12 residues. The CDR3 reads CASSPAGNEQFF. Here the CDR3 DNA reads TGTGCCAGCTCACCGGCGGGCAATGAGCAGTTCTTC.

This chain connects TRBV18 to TRBJ1-2, with a weak D call TRBD1 (6 bases). This CDR3 comprises 14 residues. Per the germline V gene, CDR1 is KGHSH and CDR2 is LQKENI. Deletions cut 3 bases from V and 1 base from J, with 9 bases between. The CDR3 reads CASSPDRHNYGYTF. CDR3 coding DNA: TGTGCCAGCTCACCGGACAGACATAACTATGGCTACACCTTC. Together with reference TRBV18 and TRBJ1-2, the CDR3 gives the full variable domain: NAGVMQNPRHLVRRRGQEARLRCSPMKGHSHVYWYRQLPEEGLKFMVYLQKENIIDESGMPKERFSAEFPKEGPSILRIQQVVRGDSAAYFCASSPDRHNYGYTFGSGTRLTVV.

This sequence joins TRBV5-1 and TRBJ1-2; perhaps TRBD1 as D (5 bases). The CDR3 runs to 14 residues. Germline lookup yields CDR1 SGHRS and CDR2 YFSETQ. V dropped 7 bases and J dropped 3 bases, with 16 bases sitting between them. CDR3 sequence: CASFPGVDDYGYTF. Here the CDR3 DNA reads TGCGCCAGCTTCCCGGGGGTTGATGACTATGGCTACACCTTC. The whole variable domain, remainder taken from reference TRBV5-1 and TRBJ1-2, is KAGVTQTPRYLIKTRGQQVTLSCSPISGHRSVSWYQQTPGQGLQFLFEYFSETQRNKGNFPGRFSGRQFSNSRSEMNVSTLELGDSALYLCASFPGVDDYGYTFGSGTRLTVV.

The genes are TRBV9 and TRBJ2-1, with 8 bases matching TRBD2. Germline trimming cut 4 bases from V and 2 bases from J; bases unmatched to any gene: 5. The CDR3 has 15 amino acids. Germline V gene data show CDR1 as SGDLS and CDR2 as YYNGEE. CDR3 region: CASSPHGGAYNEQFF. CDR3 DNA: TGTGCCAGCAGCCCTCACGGGGGGGCCTACAATGAGCAGTTCTTC.

The V and J genes are TRBV6-1 and TRBJ1-2; D not resolved. The V and J ends lost 2 bases and 8 bases respectively, with 24 bases between them. Germline V gene lookup returns CDR1 MNHNS and CDR2 SASEGT. The CDR3 is 17 amino acids. The CDR3 DNA reads TGTGCCAGCAGTGAACCCGGGGAGGGTTGGATGGGAAAAGGCTACACCTTC. Its translation: CASSEPGEGWMGKGYTF.

V usage is TRBV18 and J usage is TRBJ1-2, with D hard to call. V lost 1 base and J lost 2, with 8 bases in between. The CDR3 sequence is 14 residues long. Germline CDR1 and CDR2: KGHSH and LQKENI. In DNA, the CDR3 is TGTGCCAGCTCACCACTCCCAGAGAACTATGGCTACACCTTC. It codes for CASSPLPENYGYTF.

V gene TRBV2 combines with J gene TRBJ2-7; D possibly corresponds to TRBD1 (5 bases). This CDR3 is built from 14 residues. Germline V gene lookup returns CDR1 SNHLY and CDR2 FYNNEI. Trimming left V 3 bases short and J 0 bases short, with 9 bases between. CDR3 in amino acids: CASSDQGNSYEQYF. For the CDR3, the DNA is TGTGCCAGCAGTGACCAGGGAAACTCCTACGAGCAGTACTTC.

V is TRBV20-1 and J is TRBJ2-1, with 7 bases aligning to TRBD1. CDR1 and CDR2 from the germline V gene are DFQATT and SNEGSKA (reference sequence). Unmatched junction bases numbered 9, after V lost 3 bases and J lost 7 bases. The CDR3 runs to 14 residues. CDR3 in DNA: TGCAGTGCTAGGAAACAGGGGATCGGGAATGAGCAGTTCTTC. It yields the protein CSARKQGIGNEQFF.